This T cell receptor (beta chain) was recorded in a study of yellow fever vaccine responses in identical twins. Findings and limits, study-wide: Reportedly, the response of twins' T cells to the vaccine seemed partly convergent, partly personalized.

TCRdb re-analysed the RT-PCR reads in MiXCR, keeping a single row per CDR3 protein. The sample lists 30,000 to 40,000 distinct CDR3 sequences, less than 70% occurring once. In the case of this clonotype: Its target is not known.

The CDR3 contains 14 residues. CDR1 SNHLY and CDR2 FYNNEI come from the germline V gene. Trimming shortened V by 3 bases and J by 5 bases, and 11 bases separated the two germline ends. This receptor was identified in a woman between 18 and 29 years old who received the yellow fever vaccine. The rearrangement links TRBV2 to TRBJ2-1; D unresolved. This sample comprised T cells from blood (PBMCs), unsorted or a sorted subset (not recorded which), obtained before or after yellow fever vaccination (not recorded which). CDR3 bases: TGTGCCAGCAGTGACCCTAGTAATCACAATGAGCAGTTCTTC. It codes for CASSDPSNHNEQFF. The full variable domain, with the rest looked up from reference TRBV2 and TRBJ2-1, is EPEVTQTPSHQVTQMGQEVILRCVPISNHLYFYWYRQILGQKVEFLVSFYNNEISEKSEIFDDQFSVERPDGSNFTLKIRSTKLEDSAMYFCASSDPSNHNEQFFGPGTRLTVL.